Many counts were recorded for the clone carrying this TCR beta chain. What it recognizes is unknown. The sample originates from a study of neurological immune-mediated disorders. The unsorted libraries originated from 2 million PBMCs kept at -80 C. Overall study findings and caveats: HTLV-1-associated myelopathy had the most TCR clonal expansion, whereas multiple sclerosis had the least (lower than in healthy controls).

TCRdb reanalysed the 5' RACE reads using MiXCR and keeps one entry per CDR3 protein. The sample has about 33,000 distinct CDR3 sequences; about 1.6% are singletons. This CDR3 has 13 residues. The ends lost 6 bases at V and 3 bases at J; junction bases unmatched: 3. The rearrangement links TRBV12-3 or TRBV12-4 to TRBJ1-1; 8 positions agree with TRBD1. The sequenced sample consisted of PBMCs. The receptor's source is a woman aged 25-40 years with multiple sclerosis. The DNA for the CDR3 is TGTGCCAGCAGAGGGACAGGCGACACTGAAGCTTTCTTT. This translates into CASRGTGDTEAFF.